This T cell receptor beta chain was documented in a study of regulatory T cells in long-lasting Graves disease. In building TCR beta libraries, iRepertoire HTBI primers were used together with Arm-PCR of CDR3 regions. Using its own MiXCR run on the multiplex PCR reads, TCRdb lists one record per CDR3 protein. This table holds 450,000 to 600,000 distinct CDR3 sequences, approximately 13% found once. This clonotype occurred a few times. The length of the CDR3 is 18 residues. The germline V and J ends were trimmed by 4 bases and 0 bases, with 19 bases remaining between them. Germline CDR1 is LGHNA and CDR2 is YNFKEQ. Time point in this sample: newly diagnosed GD, antithyroid drugs for less than 3 months. RNA isolated from PBMCs was used to make the TCR library. Patient provenance is recorded as an endocrinology department in Xi'an, China. The same specimen was also included in a second study, on T cells in Graves' hyperthyroidism and ophthalmopathy.

This sequence joins TRBV4-2 and TRBJ1-3; TRBD1 might be the D (6 bases). Sequenced material: peripheral blood mononuclear cells (PBMCs), taken at new diagnosis, from a patient treated with antithyroid drugs. The receptor's source is a man aged 25-45 years with Graves disease. The CDR3 coding sequence is TGTGCCAGCAGCCCTAAGCCGGGCGTCAGGGGCTCTGGAAACACCATATATTTT. This gives the protein CASSPKPGVRGSGNTIYF.